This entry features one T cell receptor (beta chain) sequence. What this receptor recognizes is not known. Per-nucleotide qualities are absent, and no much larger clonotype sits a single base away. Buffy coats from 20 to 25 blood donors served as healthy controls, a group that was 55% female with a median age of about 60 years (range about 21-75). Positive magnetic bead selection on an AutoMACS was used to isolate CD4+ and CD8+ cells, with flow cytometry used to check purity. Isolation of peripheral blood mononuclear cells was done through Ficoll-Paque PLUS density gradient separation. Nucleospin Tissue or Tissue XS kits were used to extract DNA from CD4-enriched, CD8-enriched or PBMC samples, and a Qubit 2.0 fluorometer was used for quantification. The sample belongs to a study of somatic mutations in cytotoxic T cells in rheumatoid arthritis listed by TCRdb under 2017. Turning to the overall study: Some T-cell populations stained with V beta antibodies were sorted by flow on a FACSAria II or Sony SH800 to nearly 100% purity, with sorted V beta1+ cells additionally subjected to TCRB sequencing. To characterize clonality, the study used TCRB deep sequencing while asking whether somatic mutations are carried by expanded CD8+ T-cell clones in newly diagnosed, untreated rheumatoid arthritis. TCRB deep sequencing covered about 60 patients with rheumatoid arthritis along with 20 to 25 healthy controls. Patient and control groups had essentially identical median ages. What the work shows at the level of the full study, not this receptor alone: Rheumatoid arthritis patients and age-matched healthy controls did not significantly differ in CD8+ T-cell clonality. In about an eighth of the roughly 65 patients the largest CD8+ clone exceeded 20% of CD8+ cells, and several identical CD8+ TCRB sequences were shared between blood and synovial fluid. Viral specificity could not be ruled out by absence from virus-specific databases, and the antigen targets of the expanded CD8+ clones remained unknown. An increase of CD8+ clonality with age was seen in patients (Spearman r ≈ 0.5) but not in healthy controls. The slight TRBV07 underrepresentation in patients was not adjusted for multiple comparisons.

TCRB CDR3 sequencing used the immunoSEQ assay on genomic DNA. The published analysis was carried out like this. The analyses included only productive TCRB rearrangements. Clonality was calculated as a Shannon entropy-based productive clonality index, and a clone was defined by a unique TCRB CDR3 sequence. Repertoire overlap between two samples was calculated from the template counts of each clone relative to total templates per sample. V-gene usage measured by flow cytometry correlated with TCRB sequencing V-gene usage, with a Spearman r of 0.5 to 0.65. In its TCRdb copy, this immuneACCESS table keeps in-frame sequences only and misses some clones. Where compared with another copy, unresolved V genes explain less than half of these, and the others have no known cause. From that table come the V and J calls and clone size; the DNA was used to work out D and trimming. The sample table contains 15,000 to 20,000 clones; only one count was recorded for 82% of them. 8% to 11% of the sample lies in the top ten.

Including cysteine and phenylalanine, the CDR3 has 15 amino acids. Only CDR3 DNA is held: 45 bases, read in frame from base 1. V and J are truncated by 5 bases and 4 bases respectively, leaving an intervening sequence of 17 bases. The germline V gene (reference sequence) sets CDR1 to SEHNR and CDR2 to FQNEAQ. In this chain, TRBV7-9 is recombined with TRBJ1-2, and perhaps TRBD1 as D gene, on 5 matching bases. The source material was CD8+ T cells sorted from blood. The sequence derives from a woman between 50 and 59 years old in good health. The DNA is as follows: TGTGCCAGCAGCCCCCGAGGGGAGCCATTCTATGGCTACACCTTC. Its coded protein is CASSPRGEPFYGYTF.